This entry lists 21 T cell receptor beta chains sequenced from one sample in a study of Ad26.COV2.S vaccination and SARS-CoV-2 variants. The treatment denotes: over 15 received Ad26.COV2.S at low or high dose, single or two shots; about 5 received placebo; per-sample allocation not given. It was on day 63 after the first vaccine or placebo injection that samples were taken. The protocol was immunoSEQ multiplex PCR, while the TCRdb copy is restricted to in-frame clones and leaves out a portion. The sample carries around 450,000 clones, about 88% recorded once. Specimen: peripheral blood, collected in a trial of Ad26.COV2.S vaccine versus placebo. Receptors were obtained from a person aged 18-65 years who received the Ad26.COV2.S COVID-19 vaccine or a placebo.

The J gene is TRBJ2-5, the V gene TRBV2; a weak D match, TRBD1 (5 bases). V lost 4 bases, J lost 1 base, and 10 bases lay in between. This CDR3 spans 14 amino acids. CDR1 is SNHLY, CDR2 FYNNEI, per germline. CDR3 bases: TGTGCCAGCAGTGTTGACAGCCCCCAAGAGACCCAGTACTTC. It is translated as CASSVDSPQETQYF.

The chain carries TRBV4-2 and TRBJ1-5; 8 bases are shared with TRBD1. With 2 bases clipped from V and 4 bases from J, the junction kept 7 bases outside the gene matches. Per germline, CDR1 LGHNA and CDR2 YNFKEQ. The CDR3 extends over 16 amino acids. The CDR3 protein is CASSQSNRGGNQPQHF. Written as DNA, the CDR3 is TGTGCCAGCAGCCAATCCAACAGGGGGGGAAATCAGCCCCAGCATTTT.

The chain is built from TRBV9 and TRBJ2-7, with 10 positions matching TRBD1. Looked up from germline, CDR1 is SGDLS and CDR2 is YYNGEE. V dropped 0 bases and J dropped 2; count of bases not matched to a gene: 8. This CDR3 spans 17 amino acids. CDR3 sequence (DNA): TGTGCCAGCAGCGTAGGGGGACAGGGGAGCCTTACCTACGAGCAGTACTTC. This gives the protein CASSVGGQGSLTYEQYF.

The rearrangement links TRBV9 to TRBJ2-5, with D possibly being TRBD2 (6 bases). Deletions cut 0 bases from V and 5 bases from J, with 14 bases between. The germline V gene encodes CDR1 SGDLS and CDR2 YYNGEE. CDR3 length equals 15 residues. The CDR3 loop reads CASSVADGRRETQYF. CDR3 sequence (DNA): TGTGCCAGCAGCGTAGCTGACGGGAGAAGGGAGACCCAGTACTTC.

V usage is TRBV28 and J usage is TRBJ2-5; either TRBD1 or TRBD2 may fit D (5 bases each). The CDR3 has 15 amino acids. The germline V gene has CDR1 MDHEN and CDR2 SYDVKM. The V and J ends lost 7 bases and 1 base respectively, with 16 bases between them. This CDR3 is CASTEGLDTQETQYF. In nucleotides, the CDR3 is TGTGCCAGCACCGAGGGTTTGGACACCCAAGAGACCCAGTACTTC.

The chain employs TRBV28 and TRBJ1-3; D gene uncertain. CDR3 length equals 12 residues. Per germline, CDR1 MDHEN and CDR2 SYDVKM. V was shortened by 5 bases and J by 8 bases, with 10 bases between the two germline ends. The DNA of the CDR3 is TGTGCCAGCAGTCTCCAATTGGACACCATATATTTT. Translating gives CASSLQLDTIYF.

The chain links TRBV5-6 to TRBJ2-5, with D perhaps TRBD2 (6 bases). The length of the CDR3 is 15 residues. Germline CDR1 is SGHDT and CDR2 is YYEEEE. The germline V and J ends were trimmed by 4 bases and 1 base, with 14 bases remaining between them. The CDR3 is CASSTPLASQETQYF. CDR3 coding DNA: TGTGCCAGCAGCACACCACTAGCTTCCCAAGAGACCCAGTACTTC. Looking up the rest from reference TRBV5-6 and TRBJ2-5 gives the full variable domain: DAGVTQSPTHLIKTRGQQVTLRCSPKSGHDTVSWYQQALGQGPQFIFQYYEEEERQRGNFPDRFSGHQFPNYSSELNVNALLLGDSALYLCASSTPLASQETQYFGPGTRLLVL.

This clone was seen once. This rearrangement joins TRBV30 to TRBJ2-5; no clear D gene. The V gene's germline CDR1 is GTSNPN and CDR2 SVGIG (reference sequence). The length of the CDR3 is 14 residues. V was pared by 0 bases and J by 2 bases, with 10 bases between. The CDR3 region is CAWSVHPMQETQYF. The CDR3 region has the DNA TGTGCCTGGAGTGTACATCCGATGCAAGAGACCCAGTACTTC.

This clone has a single count. The chain couples TRBV6-1 to TRBJ1-1; 8 nucleotides align to TRBD1. V shed 10 bases, J shed 6 bases, and the junction held 16 bases outside the gene matches. The CDR3 length is 15 residues. From germline, CDR1 is MNHNS and CDR2 SASEGT. The CDR3 nucleotides read TGTGCCATCCGTGTTTTTCGTCAGGGGGCCGCTGAAGCTTTCTTT. This translates into CAIRVFRQGAAEAFF.

This chain uses TRBV29-1 with TRBJ2-7; D tentatively fits TRBD1 or TRBD2 (5 bases each). CDR3 length: 12 residues. V was trimmed by 6 bases and J by 1 base, leaving 10 bases between them. In germline, CDR1 is SQVTM, CDR2 ANQGSEA. The CDR3 spells CSVGTGSYEQYF. In nucleotides, the CDR3 is TGCAGCGTAGGGACGGGATCCTACGAGCAGTACTTC.

The chain carries TRBV7-9 and TRBJ1-2; D ambiguous. Germline V CDR1 and CDR2: SEHNR, FQNEAQ (reference sequence). The V end lost 0 bases, the J end lost 6 bases, and 11 bases lay between the germline ends. CDR3 length: 14 residues. For the CDR3, the DNA is TGTGCCAGCAGCTTAGCGGTCGGTCCCCATGGCTACACCTTC. Its translation is CASSLAVGPHGYTF.

The chain combines TRBV3-1 (or the pseudogene TRBV3-2) with TRBJ1-5; D is undetermined. CDR3 length: 16 amino acids. The germline V and J ends were trimmed by 0 bases and 6 bases, with 15 bases remaining between them. Germline CDR1 and CDR2: LGHDT and YNNKEL (reference sequence). CDR3 protein: CASSQDSGFRSQPQHF. For the CDR3, the DNA is TGTGCCAGCAGCCAAGATTCGGGGTTTCGAAGTCAGCCCCAGCATTTT.

The gene calls are TRBV14 and TRBJ2-7; TRBD2 is a possible D gene (6 bases). This CDR3 region has 14 residues. V shed 1 base and J shed 2 bases, with 9 bases lying between them. In germline, CDR1 is SGHDN, CDR2 FVKESK. For the CDR3, the DNA is TGTGCCAGCAGCCAAGGACTAGTTACCTACGAGCAGTACTTC. This codes for CASSQGLVTYEQYF.

The chain uses TRBV7-9 and TRBJ1-2; 9 bases agree with TRBD1. The CDR3 extends over 17 amino acids. With V trimmed by 5 bases and J by 8 bases, 18 bases remained unmatched. Per the germline V gene, CDR1 is SEHNR and CDR2 is FQNEAQ (reference sequence). This chain's CDR3 is CASSPGFDRGRSGGYTF. The CDR3 region has the DNA TGTGCCAGCAGCCCGGGGTTCGACAGGGGGAGGTCCGGAGGCTACACCTTC.

The rearrangement uses TRBV9 and TRBJ1-3; D gene ambiguous. V was trimmed by 4 bases and J by 2 bases, leaving 13 bases between them. The germline CDR1 and CDR2 sequences are SGDLS and YYNGEE. This CDR3 comprises 15 residues. In DNA form, the CDR3 reads TGTGCCAGCAGCCCACCGGGAGTGGCTGGAAACACCATATATTTT. Translating it yields CASSPPGVAGNTIYF.

This chain links TRBV6-5 with TRBJ1-5; no firm D call. Trimming left V 7 bases short and J 3 bases short, with 10 bases between. The CDR3 consists of 13 residues. Looked up from germline, CDR1 is MNHEY and CDR2 is SVGAGI. DNA for the CDR3: TGTGCCAGCACCAACGCTTACAATCAGCCCCAGCATTTT. Its protein product is CASTNAYNQPQHF.

V gene TRBV5-1 combines with J gene TRBJ2-1, with TRBD2 matching over 7 bases. V lost 0 bases and J lost 4; bases outside the gene matches: 7. Looked up from germline, CDR1 is SGHRS and CDR2 is YFSETQ. This CDR3 comprises 16 residues. The CDR3 region is CASSLASSGMYNEQFF. CDR3 DNA sequence: TGCGCCAGCAGCTTGGCCTCTAGCGGCATGTACAATGAGCAGTTCTTC. The whole variable domain, filled in from reference TRBV5-1 and TRBJ2-1, reads KAGVTQTPRYLIKTRGQQVTLSCSPISGHRSVSWYQQTPGQGLQFLFEYFSETQRNKGNFPGRFSGRQFSNSRSEMNVSTLELGDSALYLCASSLASSGMYNEQFFGPGTRLTVL.

The chain recombines TRBV13 with TRBJ1-6, with TRBD1 matching 9 bases. Per the germline V gene, CDR1 is PRHDT and CDR2 is FYEKMQ (reference sequence). The J segment lost 7 bases and the V segment lost 4 bases, leaving 11 bases of the junction unmatched. The CDR3 covers 17 residues. CDR3 nucleotides: TGTGCCAGCAGCTCCACTCAACAGGGGGCAAAAAATTCACCCCTCCACTTT. Translation: CASSSTQQGAKNSPLHF.

This clone was recorded once. V is TRBV7-6 and J is TRBJ2-7, with D uncertain. With 1 base removed from V and 0 bases from J, the gap between germline ends came to 7 bases. The CDR3 length is 14 residues. CDR1 is SGHVS, CDR2 FNYEAQ, per germline. This CDR3 reads CASSLEVSSYEQYF. The CDR3 nucleotides are TGTGCCAGCAGCTTAGAAGTCAGCTCCTACGAGCAGTACTTC. Supplemented by reference TRBV7-6 and TRBJ2-7, the full variable domain reads GAGVSQSPRYKVTKRGQDVALRCDPISGHVSLYWYRQALGQGPEFLTYFNYEAQQDKSGLPNDRFSAERPEGSISTLTIQRTEQRDSAMYRCASSLEVSSYEQYFGPGTRLTVT.

The rearrangement uses TRBV5-4 and TRBJ2-7; 8 positions agree with TRBD2. Trimming took 5 bases from V and 3 from J; bases not matched to a gene: 10. The length of the CDR3 is 15 residues. CDR1 and CDR2 (germline): SGHNT, YYREEE (reference sequence). CDR3 DNA sequence: TGTGCCAGCAGTTACACCAGCGGGAGTATCTACGAGCAGTACTTC. Its protein is CASSYTSGSIYEQYF.

V usage is TRBV19 and J usage is TRBJ2-2; a possible D gene is TRBD2 (6 bases). The germline V gene has CDR1 LNHDA and CDR2 SQIVND (reference sequence). The V gene lost 3 bases and the J gene lost 1 base, with 6 bases spanning the gap. CDR3 length equals 14 residues. As DNA, the CDR3 is TGTGCCAGTAGTATCGGGGGGAACACCGGGGAGCTGTTTTTT. Translating gives CASSIGGNTGELFF.